This is a list of T cell receptor beta chains from one sample in a study of cytomegalovirus exposure and HLA in healthy donors. Profiling relied on immunoSEQ multiplex PCR, and the TCRdb table lists in-frame clones only, not all of them. This repertoire shows approximately 130,000 clones, roughly 84% found once; its top ten account for 1% to 1.5%. The sequenced sample consisted of PBMCs. The receptor set was obtained from a girl aged 2 to 10 in good health and CMV-seronegative. Each CDR3 is given with its conserved first and last residue. The D gene is left open where the match is weak. Size is stated for part of the rows, as once, few or many counts, or as a class when the clone is expanded.

V	D	J	size	CDR3	DNA
TRBV7-9	TRBD1	TRBJ2-7	few	CASSSTVTGGRYEQYF	TGTGCCAGCAGCAGCACCGTGACAGGGGGCAGGTACGAGCAGTACTTC
TRBV25-1	NA	TRBJ1-4	NA	CASSDTTGKNEKLFF	TGTGCCAGCAGTGATACGACAGGAAAGAATGAAAAACTGTTTTTT
TRBV27	NA	TRBJ2-1	NA	CASSFGGAEFYNEQFF	TGTGCCAGCAGTTTTGGGGGGGCTGAATTCTACAATGAGCAGTTCTTC
TRBV25-1	TRBD1	TRBJ2-7	NA	CASSARDRAYEQYF	TGTGCCAGCAGTGCCCGGGACAGAGCCTACGAGCAGTACTTC
TRBV30	NA	TRBJ2-7	NA	CAWRPPRTPYEQYF	TGTGCCTGGAGGCCTCCCAGGACACCCTACGAGCAGTACTTC
TRBV7-9	TRBD2	TRBJ2-7	NA	CASSLALGGSSDEQYF	TGTGCCAGCAGCTTAGCGCTCGGCGGGAGTAGCGACGAGCAGTACTTC
TRBV7-2	TRBD1	TRBJ2-7	NA	CASSSGLRQGRRPYEQYF	TGTGCCAGCAGCTCGGGACTCAGACAGGGGCGGCGCCCCTACGAGCAGTACTTC
TRBV19	NA	TRBJ1-4	NA	CASSIGRGSEKLFF	TGTGCCAGTAGTATTGGACGGGGGAGTGAAAAACTGTTTTTT
TRBV15	NA	TRBJ1-1	few	CATSRDISVNTEAFF	TGTGCCACCAGCAGAGATATCAGCGTGAACACTGAAGCTTTCTTT
TRBV13	TRBD1	TRBJ1-1	NA	CASSSSRDREAFF	TGTGCCAGCAGCTCTTCCCGGGACAGGGAAGCTTTCTTT
TRBV10-3	NA	TRBJ1-6	NA	CAISDRIQTPYSYNSPLHF	TGTGCCATCAGTGATAGGATACAGACCCCATACTCCTATAATTCACCCCTCCACTTT
TRBV30	NA	TRBJ1-2	NA	CAWNRDSYGYTF	TGTGCCTGGAACAGGGATAGCTATGGCTACACCTTC
TRBV10-3	NA	TRBJ1-3	few	CAISEVASGNTIYF	TGTGCCATCAGTGAAGTAGCCTCTGGAAACACCATATATTTT
TRBV7-9	NA	TRBJ2-5	NA	CASRPGYRETQYF	TGTGCCAGCAGACCAGGGTACCGAGAGACCCAGTACTTC
TRBV15	NA	TRBJ1-6	few	CATSKQASPLHF	TGTGCCACCAGCAAACAGGCTTCCCCCCTCCACTTT
TRBV27	NA	TRBJ2-5	once	CASSSRDPTRGETQYF	TGTGCCAGCAGTTCACGAGACCCAACAAGAGGAGAGACCCAGTACTTC
TRBV5-4	NA	TRBJ2-6	few	CASSLANRLAGANVLTF	TGTGCCAGCAGCTTGGCCAACAGGTTGGCTGGGGCCAACGTCCTGACTTTC
TRBV4-3	NA	TRBJ2-7	NA	CASSHVPRDEQYF	TGCGCCAGCAGCCATGTTCCGAGGGACGAGCAGTACTTC
TRBV15	TRBD1	TRBJ2-1	NA	CATSTGTGSNEQFF	TGTGCCACCAGCACCGGGACAGGGTCGAATGAGCAGTTCTTC
TRBV5-1	NA	TRBJ1-6	NA	CASSGVVGGSGDTYNSPLHF	TGCGCCAGCAGCGGCGTGGTCGGGGGGTCCGGGGACACCTATAATTCACCCCTCCACTTT
TRBV5-3	TRBD2	TRBJ2-7	NA	CARSSQAGGPGHEQYF	TGTGCCAGAAGCTCTCAAGCGGGAGGGCCGGGCCACGAGCAGTACTTC
TRBV30	TRBD2	TRBJ2-7	NA	CAWSVWTSGNYEQYF	TGTGCCTGGAGTGTTTGGACTAGCGGGAATTACGAGCAGTACTTC
TRBV6-6	NA	TRBJ1-1	once	CASSYKRENTEAFF	TGTGCCAGCAGTTATAAGAGGGAGAACACTGAAGCTTTCTTT
TRBV4-1	TRBD1	TRBJ2-7	once	CASSQDEGTGVGEQYF	TGCGCCAGCAGCCAAGATGAGGGGACAGGAGTAGGGGAGCAGTACTTC
TRBV4-1	NA	TRBJ2-5	NA	CASSRGPEETQYF	TGCGCCAGCAGCCGAGGGCCCGAAGAGACCCAGTACTTC
TRBV29-1	TRBD1	TRBJ2-7	NA	CSATPGQGYEQYF	TGCAGCGCCACCCCGGGACAGGGCTACGAGCAGTACTTC
TRBV25-1	NA	TRBJ1-2	few	CASSDSTGLLGHGYTF	TGTGCCAGCAGTGATTCAACGGGACTCCTAGGTCATGGCTACACCTTC
TRBV18	NA	TRBJ1-2	once	CASSRDPRAQANYGYTF	TGTGCCAGCTCTCGGGATCCCAGAGCTCAAGCTAACTATGGCTACACCTTC
TRBV7-6	NA	TRBJ1-2	NA	CASSPPGGIGYTF	TGTGCCAGCAGCCCCCCCGGGGGGATAGGCTACACCTTC
TRBV4-2	TRBD2	TRBJ2-2	NA	CASSQDPRGGGRPGELFF	TGTGCCAGCAGCCAAGATCCCCGGGGGGGAGGACGACCTGGGGAGCTGTTTTTT
TRBV30	TRBD1	TRBJ2-7	once	CAWSVVQGAGYEQYF	TGTGCCTGGAGTGTAGTCCAGGGGGCAGGCTACGAGCAGTACTTC
TRBV5-1	NA	TRBJ2-7	NA	CASSPTPLYRVSSEQYF	TGCGCCAGCAGCCCTACACCTTTGTACAGGGTCTCTAGCGAGCAGTACTTC
TRBV7-9	TRBD2	TRBJ2-1	NA	CASSPWTSERDEQFF	TGTGCCAGCAGCCCTTGGACTAGCGAGAGGGATGAGCAGTTCTTC
TRBV29-1	TRBD1	TRBJ1-2	NA	CSVARGPTYGYTF	TGCAGCGTAGCCAGGGGGCCGACCTATGGCTACACCTTC
TRBV5-4	NA	TRBJ2-5	NA	CASSKGTGETQYF	TGTGCCAGCAGCAAAGGGACTGGAGAGACCCAGTACTTC
TRBV10-3	TRBD2	TRBJ2-5	NA	CAISSTGTSGGQETQYF	TGTGCCATCTCCTCCACCGGGACTAGCGGGGGACAAGAGACCCAGTACTTC
TRBV5-1	NA	TRBJ1-2	NA	CASSGGGFGRTF	TGCGCCAGCAGTGGCGGTGGCTTTGGTCGGACCTTC
TRBV6-5	TRBD2	TRBJ2-7	NA	CASSAETAGVYEQYF	TGTGCCAGCAGTGCCGAGACAGCGGGGGTGTACGAGCAGTACTTC
TRBV10-3	NA	TRBJ1-1	few	CAISEQRGWNTEAFF	TGTGCCATCAGTGAGCAACGGGGATGGAACACTGAAGCTTTCTTT
TRBV7-9	NA	TRBJ2-2	NA	CASSASTQGGNTGELFF	TGTGCCAGCAGCGCCTCAACGCAGGGGGGAAACACCGGGGAGCTGTTTTTT
TRBV29-1	TRBD1	TRBJ2-5	once	CRAGQGLPETQYF	TGCAGGGCGGGACAGGGGCTTCCGGAGACCCAGTACTTC
TRBV4-3	TRBD2	TRBJ2-3	NA	CASSFGGSDTQYF	TGCGCCAGCAGCTTCGGGGGGTCAGATACGCAGTATTTT
TRBV7-2	NA	TRBJ2-7	NA	CASSLRGGSSYEQYF	TGTGCCAGCAGCTTACGCGGGGGCTCCTCCTACGAGCAGTACTTC
TRBV2	TRBD2	TRBJ2-7	NA	CASSASGAGEQYF	TGTGCCAGCAGCGCTAGCGGGGCGGGCGAGCAGTACTTC
TRBV30	TRBD1	TRBJ2-7	NA	CAWRDPGGRLYEQYF	TGTGCCTGGAGGGATCCAGGGGGAAGGCTTTACGAGCAGTACTTC
TRBV12-2	NA	TRBJ1-1	NA	CASRLPRSDRDISMNTEAFF	TGTGCAAGTCGCTTACCGAGATCGGACAGGGATATCTCCATGAACACTGAAGCTTTCTTT